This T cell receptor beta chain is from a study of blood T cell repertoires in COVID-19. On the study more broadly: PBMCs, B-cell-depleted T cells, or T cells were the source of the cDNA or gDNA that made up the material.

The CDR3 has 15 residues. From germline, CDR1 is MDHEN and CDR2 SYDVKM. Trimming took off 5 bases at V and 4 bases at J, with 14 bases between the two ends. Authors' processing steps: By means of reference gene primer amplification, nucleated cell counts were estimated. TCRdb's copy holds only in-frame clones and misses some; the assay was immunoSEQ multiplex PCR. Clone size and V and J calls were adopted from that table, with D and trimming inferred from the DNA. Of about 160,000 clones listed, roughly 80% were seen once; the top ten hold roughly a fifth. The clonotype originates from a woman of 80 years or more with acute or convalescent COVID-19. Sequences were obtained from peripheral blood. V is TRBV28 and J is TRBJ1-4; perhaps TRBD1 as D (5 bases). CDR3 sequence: CASSLPTGVNEKLFF. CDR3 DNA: TGTGCCAGCAGTCTTCCCACAGGAGTTAATGAAAAACTGTTTTTT.